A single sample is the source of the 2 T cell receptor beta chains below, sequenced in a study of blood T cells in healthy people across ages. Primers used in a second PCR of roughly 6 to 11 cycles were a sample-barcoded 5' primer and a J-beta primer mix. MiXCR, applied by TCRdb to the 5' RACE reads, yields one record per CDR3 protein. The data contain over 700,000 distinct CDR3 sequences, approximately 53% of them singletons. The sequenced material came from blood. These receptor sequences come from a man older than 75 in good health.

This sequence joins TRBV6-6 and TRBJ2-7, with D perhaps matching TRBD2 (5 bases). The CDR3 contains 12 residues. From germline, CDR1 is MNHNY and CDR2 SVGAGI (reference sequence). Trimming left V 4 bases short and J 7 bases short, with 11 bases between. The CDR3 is CASSLTTIEQYF. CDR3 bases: TGTGCCAGCAGTTTGACTACGATTGAGCAGTACTTC.

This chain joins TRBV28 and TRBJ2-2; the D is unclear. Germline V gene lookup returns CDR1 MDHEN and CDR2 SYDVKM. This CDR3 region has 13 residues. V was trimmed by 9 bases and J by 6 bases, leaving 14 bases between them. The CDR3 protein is CASLSAGAGELFF. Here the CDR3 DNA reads TGTGCCAGTCTGTCCGCCGGTGCCGGGGAGCTGTTTTTT. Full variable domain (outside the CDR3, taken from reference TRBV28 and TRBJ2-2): DVKVTQSSRYLVKRTGEKVFLECVQDMDHENMFWYRQDPGLGLRLIYFSYDVKMKEKGDIPEGYSVSREKKERFSLILESASTNQTSMYLCASLSAGAGELFFGEGSRLTVL.